This T cell receptor beta chain was obtained from a study of CD8+CD57+ T cells in acquired aplastic anemia. In the study overall: When averaged, DNA from sorted CD4+ and CD8+ cells came to 3 to 4 ug. Study results and caveats: Both patients and controls carried the same twenty-nine CD8+ CDR3 sequences.

This clonotype was observed a handful of times. The antigen is undetermined. According to the study, genomic DNA was the template for TCR beta VDJ and CDR3 profiling. TCRdb used MiXCR to reprocess the reads, holding one entry per CDR3 protein. The sample holds some 70,000 distinct CDR3 sequences, 45% to 55% seen once. This CDR3 is 14 amino acids long. Per the germline V gene, CDR1 is SGHNT and CDR2 is YYREEE (reference sequence). J lost 3 bases, V lost 0 bases, and 2 bases had no gene match. The chain combines TRBV5-4 with TRBJ2-7, with 8 bases matching TRBD1. Sequences were obtained from sorted CD4+, CD8+, or CD8+CD57+ T cells (not recorded which) from PBMCs. This clonotype was sampled from a human donor in good health, serving as a control. CDR3: CASSLGGQDYEQYF. CDR3 bases: TGTGCCAGCAGCTTGGGGGGACAGGACTACGAGCAGTACTTC.